This entry concerns a single TCR beta chain. Its specificity is not known. The data are from a study of monozygotic twins with inflammatory bowel disease. TCRdb reprocessed the 5' RACE reads, with one entry per CDR3 protein and no DNA. The sample spans a few hundred thousand distinct CDR3 sequences; the ten largest clones claim roughly 2.6%. Broader study findings: Among T cells, the various subtypes were not distinguishable. Repertoire similarity matched across concordant and discordant twins, perhaps owing to limited power. Differences in immunosuppressive treatment may have been a source of added variability in patient repertoires. The sharing of clonotypes with others was lower in IBD patients than in healthy twins, especially with disease activity.

This CDR3 is 17 amino acids long. Germline lookup yields CDR1 MNHEY and CDR2 SVGEGT. The chain uses TRBV6-2 or TRBV6-3 and TRBJ1-1; TCRdb names TRBD1, which stays unverified in the absence of DNA. The sequencing sample was made of blood. This receptor was identified in a human donor with ulcerative colitis or Crohn's disease, or a healthy co-twin of an affected twin (not recorded which). CDR3 residues: CASSYSTSRTANTEAFF.